This TCR beta chain was documented in a study of cytomegalovirus exposure and HLA in healthy donors. At the level of the study: A subsequent analysis reported that the 95 to 150 validation repertoires were produced on the same platform that had also been used for the approximately 700 first-cohort repertoires.

Repertoires were generated with immunoSEQ multiplex PCR, while TCRdb's copy carries only in-frame clones and drops some. In the table there are 130,000 to 150,000 clones, approximately 87% of which are singletons. Separation from the approximately 690-subject first cohort characterized the roughly 130-subject validation cohort, to which the donors belonged. Trimming stripped 3 bases from V and 5 bases from J, with 14 bases between. Germline V lookup: CDR1 SGHRS, CDR2 YFSETQ. The CDR3 contains 14 residues. This clonotype was obtained from a man aged 18 to 30 in good health and CMV-seronegative. The rearrangement uses TRBV5-1 and TRBJ2-5, with D possibly being TRBD1 (5 bases). The specimen sequenced was PBMCs. The CDR3 nucleotides read TGCGCCAGCAGCTCGCAGGGTTTAGGGGAGACCCAGTACTTC. It translates to CASSSQGLGETQYF. Filled out from reference TRBV5-1 and TRBJ2-5, the complete variable domain reads KAGVTQTPRYLIKTRGQQVTLSCSPISGHRSVSWYQQTPGQGLQFLFEYFSETQRNKGNFPGRFSGRQFSNSRSEMNVSTLELGDSALYLCASSSQGLGETQYFGPGTRLLVL.